Following are 18 T cell receptor beta chains from one sample sequenced in a study. TCRdb reprocessed the 5' RACE reads with MiXCR, giving one entry per CDR3 protein. The sample gives around 4,800 distinct CDR3 sequences, 70% to 85% of which show up once; 3.4% is in the top ten. What was sequenced was naive CD4+ T cells sorted from blood. Subset described: naive CD4+ T cells, CD4+CD45RA+CD25-. The receptors were sampled from a female donor with breast cancer.

The chain recombines TRBV7-3 with TRBJ2-3, with TRBD2 as a possible D gene (5 bases). The germline V gene has CDR1 SGHTA and CDR2 FQGTGA. V lost 6 bases and J lost 0, with 10 bases in between. The length of the CDR3 is 14 residues. Written as DNA, the CDR3 is TGTGCCAGCAGTACGGGATTTAGCACAGATACGCAGTATTTT. It specifies CASSTGFSTDTQYF.

The chain is built from TRBV29-1 and TRBJ2-1; D possibly corresponds to TRBD2 (5 bases). V dropped 7 bases and J dropped 7 bases, with 11 bases sitting between them. The germline V gene has CDR1 SQVTM and CDR2 ANQGSEA. The CDR3 is 11 amino acids. The CDR3 reads CSGDGGNEQFF. The CDR3, as DNA: TGCAGCGGGGATGGCGGGAATGAGCAGTTCTTC.

This clonotype has more than one count but fewer than ten. This chain joins TRBV4-2 and TRBJ2-2; 9 bases are shared with TRBD2. J gave up 4 bases and V 2 bases, and 2 bases lay outside the gene matches. From germline, CDR1 is LGHNA and CDR2 YNFKEQ. The CDR3 totals 15 residues. This CDR3 is CASSQKRGATGELFF. The DNA of the CDR3 is TGTGCCAGCAGCCAAAAGCGGGGGGCCACCGGGGAGCTGTTTTTT.

V usage is TRBV27 and J usage is TRBJ1-6, with D possibly matching TRBD1 (5 bases). V was pared by 8 bases and J by 6 bases, with 17 bases between. CDR3 length: 15 amino acids. CDR1 and CDR2 (germline): MNHEY, SMNVEV (reference sequence). The CDR3 protein is CASGTYPGRNSPLHF. The CDR3 bases are TGTGCCAGCGGAACTTATCCAGGGCGTAATTCACCCCTCCACTTT.

J is TRBJ2-1 and V is TRBV6-5, with TRBD1 matching over 8 bases. The length of the CDR3 is 13 residues. V was clipped by 6 bases and J by 12 bases; unmatched bases: 10. CDR1 and CDR2 (germline): MNHEY, SVGAGI. The CDR3 nucleotides are TGTGCCAGCAGCCCCTGGGACAGGATAGTGCAGTTCTTC. Protein: CASSPWDRIVQFF.

The rearrangement joins TRBV3-1 to TRBJ2-2; the D is unclear. The length of the CDR3 is 16 residues. The germline gives CDR1 LGHDT, CDR2 YNNKEL (reference sequence). V dropped 1 base and J dropped 2 bases, with 11 bases sitting between them. DNA of the CDR3: TGTGCCAGCAGCCAAGTTGACCCGCTTAACACCGGGGAGCTGTTTTTT. Translation gives CASSQVDPLNTGELFF.

V and J are TRBV29-1 and TRBJ2-7; tentatively, D is TRBD1 (5 bases). V lost 4 bases to trimming and J lost 3 bases, with 13 bases between them. The germline V gene has CDR1 SQVTM and CDR2 ANQGSEA. There are 13 residues in the CDR3. The CDR3 spells CSVGELTGYEQYF. In nucleotides, the CDR3 is TGCAGCGTTGGCGAGCTTACAGGCTACGAGCAGTACTTC.

CDR3 protein: CSERPSGRLYNEQFF. For the CDR3, the DNA is TGCAGTGAAAGGCCCAGCGGGAGGTTGTACAATGAGCAGTTCTTC. The V call is TRBV20-1, the J call TRBJ2-1, with TRBD2 matching over 9 bases. The CDR3 length is 15 residues. V lost 7 bases, J lost 4 bases, and 11 bases stayed unmatched. Germline V gene data show CDR1 as DFQATT and CDR2 as SNEGSKA (reference sequence).

Details on this clonotype: At one boundary the junction diverges from the germline segment, which might be a read error. V and J are TRBV7-2 and TRBJ1-1; 7 bases fit TRBD1. Germline V gene sequence: CDR1 SGHTA, CDR2 FQGNSA. The CDR3 loop spans 15 amino acids. Here the CDR3 reads CASSLPLDRNTGAFF. CDR3 nucleotide sequence: TGTGCCAGCAGCCTACCCTTGGACAGGAACACTGGAGCTTTCTTT.

In the case of this clonotype: Since no conserved phenylalanine or tryptophan closes the CDR3, a read error is the likely cause. Written as DNA, the CDR3 is TGCAGTGCTAGAGGTCCCACAGGGCTTAACTATGGCTACACCCTC. Translating it yields CSARGPTGLNYGYTL. This chain joins TRBV20-1 and TRBJ1-2; TRBD1 might be the D (6 bases). In germline, CDR1 is DFQATT, CDR2 SNEGSKA (reference sequence). The CDR3 is made up of 15 amino acids. Deletions cut 1 base from V and 1 base from J, with 13 bases between.

The chain joins TRBV12-3 or TRBV12-4 to TRBJ2-5; D call uncertain. The CDR3 totals 11 residues. Deletions cut 6 bases from V and 4 bases from J, with 6 bases between. Here the CDR3 reads CASRRSETQYF. The CDR3 nucleotides read TGTGCCAGCAGACGCTCAGAGACCCAGTACTTC.

V usage is TRBV19 and J usage is TRBJ2-1; 7 bases line up with TRBD1. Germline CDR1 is LNHDA and CDR2 is SQIVND (reference sequence). Losses at the gene ends were 4 bases for V and 7 bases for J; bases not matched to a gene: 10. The CDR3 runs 15 residues. The CDR3 DNA follows: TGTGCCAGTAGTACCTTACAGGGGTTTGTGAATGAGCAGTTCTTC. Its protein product is CASSTLQGFVNEQFF.

This rearrangement joins TRBV6-5 to TRBJ1-2, with D maybe TRBD1 (6 bases). The V end was cut by 5 bases, the J end by 2 bases, with 15 bases between. CDR1 and CDR2 (germline): MNHEY, SVGAGI. The CDR3 has 15 residues. The CDR3 region has the DNA TGTGCCAGCAGTCCGATGGACAGCCTAAACTATGGCTACACCTTC. Encoded protein: CASSPMDSLNYGYTF.

This chain uses TRBV4-2 with TRBJ2-3; D not certain. The CDR3 has 13 residues. Germline CDR1 reads LGHNA; CDR2 reads YNFKEQ. Trimming took off 0 bases at V and 3 bases at J, with 4 bases between the two ends. The CDR3 region has the DNA TGTGCCAGCAGCCAAGATCAGACAGATACGCAGTATTTT. Its protein is CASSQDQTDTQYF.

This clonotype was seen a handful of times. This chain links TRBV6-6 with TRBJ1-2, with TRBD1 as a possible D gene (6 bases). The CDR3 runs 14 residues. V lost 8 bases, J lost 2 bases, and 15 bases lay in between. Germline V CDR1 and CDR2: MNHNY, SVGAGI (reference sequence). The CDR3: CASLPGDTNYGYTF. The CDR3, as DNA: TGTGCCAGCCTCCCAGGGGATACCAACTATGGCTACACCTTC.

CDR3 protein: CASSQMGGWETGNEQFF. CDR3 DNA: TGTGCCAGCAGCCAAATGGGAGGGTGGGAGACGGGCAATGAGCAGTTCTTC. The rearrangement links TRBV4-2 to TRBJ2-1, with 7 bases lining up with TRBD2. Looked up from germline, CDR1 is LGHNA and CDR2 is YNFKEQ. The J segment lost 6 bases and the V segment lost 2 bases, leaving 13 bases of the junction unmatched. The CDR3 loop spans 17 amino acids.

V gene TRBV15 combines with J gene TRBJ2-1; D gene unclear. CDR3 size: 12 residues. Deletions cut 5 bases from V and 6 bases from J, with 8 bases between. CDR1 and CDR2 from the germline V gene are LNHNV and YYDKDF (reference sequence). CDR3 amino acids: CATSLFFNEQFF. CDR3 DNA sequence: TGTGCCACCAGCCTATTCTTCAATGAGCAGTTCTTC.

This chain connects TRBV11-2 to TRBJ2-1, with 8 bases aligning to TRBD2. Losses at the gene ends were 0 bases for V and 0 bases for J; bases not matched to a gene: 7. Germline loops: CDR1 SGHAT, CDR2 FQNNGV. There are 18 residues in the CDR3. In nucleotides, the CDR3 is TGTGCCAGCAGCTTAGATCTCGGGGGGGTGGGCTCCTACAATGAGCAGTTCTTC. As protein: CASSLDLGGVGSYNEQFF.